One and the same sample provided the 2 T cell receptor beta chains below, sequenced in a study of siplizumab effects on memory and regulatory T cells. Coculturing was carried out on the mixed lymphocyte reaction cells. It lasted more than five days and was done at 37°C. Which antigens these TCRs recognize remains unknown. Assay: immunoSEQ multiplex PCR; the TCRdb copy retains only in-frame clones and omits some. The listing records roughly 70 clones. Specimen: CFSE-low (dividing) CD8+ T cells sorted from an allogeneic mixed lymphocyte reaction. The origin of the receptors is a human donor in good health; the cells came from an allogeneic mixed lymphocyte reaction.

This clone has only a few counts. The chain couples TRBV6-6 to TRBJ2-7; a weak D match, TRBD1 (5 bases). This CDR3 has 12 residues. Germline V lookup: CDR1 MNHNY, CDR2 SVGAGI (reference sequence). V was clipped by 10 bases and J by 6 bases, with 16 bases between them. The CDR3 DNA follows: TGTGCCACCAGGGAAGGTACGGGCGAGCAGTACTTC. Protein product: CATREGTGEQYF.

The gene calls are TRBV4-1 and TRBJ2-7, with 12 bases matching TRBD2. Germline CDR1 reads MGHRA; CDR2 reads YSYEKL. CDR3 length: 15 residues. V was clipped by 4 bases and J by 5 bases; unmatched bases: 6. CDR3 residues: CASSLTSGSFDEQYF. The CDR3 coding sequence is TGCGCCAGCAGCCTGACTAGCGGGAGTTTCGACGAGCAGTACTTC.